This TCR beta chain originates from a study of cytomegalovirus exposure and HLA in healthy donors. Whole-study results and caveats: Cytomegalovirus association was listed for approximately 150 TCR beta chains. It was reported that the classifier diagnosed cytomegalovirus status with high specificity and sensitivity in both the original and validation cohorts.

Donors consisted of healthy bone marrow donors. V shed 5 bases, J shed 6 bases, and the junction held 4 bases outside the gene matches. This CDR3 contains 13 residues. CDR1 MDHEN and CDR2 SYDVKM come from the germline V gene. This clone appeared a few times. Its antigen is still unknown. PCR used 60 Vbeta primers and 13 Jbeta primers. Assay used: immunoSEQ multiplex PCR; TCRdb lists only in-frame clones, some missing. The sample records a few hundred thousand clones, over 60% being singletons. This TCR came from a man aged 40-49 years in good health and CMV-seronegative. The V gene is TRBV28, the J gene TRBJ2-5; 9 nucleotides align to TRBD2. The sequenced sample was PBMCs. In DNA form, the CDR3 reads TGTGCCAGCAGTCCTAGCGGGACTAAGACCCAGTACTTC. This codes for CASSPSGTKTQYF.